A single sample gave rise to the 5 T cell receptor beta chains below, sequenced in a study of regulatory T cells in long-lasting Graves disease. Both iRepertoire HTBI primers and Arm-PCR of CDR3 regions were used to build the TCR beta libraries. TCRdb re-called the multiplex PCR reads through MiXCR, storing one row per CDR3 protein. This repertoire shows about 660,000 distinct CDR3 sequences, about 30% found once; its top ten account for under 50%. Time point specified: persistent/refractory GD, antithyroid drugs over 5 years with positive TRAb. PBMC-derived RNA was used for the TCR library. The sample in question was peripheral blood mononuclear cells (PBMCs), obtained when the disease was refractory, from a patient treated with antithyroid drugs. The receptors originated from a female donor with Graves disease.

In nucleotides, the CDR3 is TGTGCCAGCACTAATACAGGGTTCCACGAGCAGTACTTC. Translated: CASTNTGFHEQYF. This chain uses TRBV6-2 or TRBV6-3 with TRBJ2-7; D might be TRBD1 (6 bases). The germline V gene has CDR1 MNHEY and CDR2 SVGEGT. V gave up 7 bases and J gave up 5 bases, with 15 bases separating them. This CDR3 has 13 amino acids.

The V gene is TRBV19, the J gene TRBJ2-5; 9 positions agree with TRBD1. The V segment lost 6 bases and the J segment 5 bases; nucleotides outside the gene matches: 13. The CDR3 sequence is 16 residues long. CDR1 and CDR2 from the germline V gene are LNHDA and SQIVND (reference sequence). CDR3 residues: CASRIFPGQGGETQYF. CDR3 nucleotides: TGTGCCAGTAGGATTTTCCCGGGACAGGGAGGGGAGACCCAGTACTTC.

This clonotype was recorded many times. The chain uses TRBV12-3 or TRBV12-4 and TRBJ1-4; D possibly corresponds to TRBD1 (6 bases). This CDR3 has 16 amino acids. The V gene lost 5 bases and the J gene lost 0 bases, with 13 bases spanning the gap. This CDR3 reads CASSVDSPATNEKLFF. The CDR3 DNA sequence: TGTGCCAGCAGTGTGGACAGTCCGGCAACTAATGAAAAACTGTTTTTT.

This chain connects TRBV11-2 to TRBJ1-1; D uncertain. CDR3 length equals 13 residues. The germline V gene encodes CDR1 SGHAT and CDR2 FQNNGV. V gave up 0 bases and J gave up 11 bases, with 13 bases separating them. CDR3: CASSLEPVVGAFF. The CDR3 DNA is TGTGCCAGCAGCTTAGAGCCGGTGGTGGGTGCTTTCTTT.

The V and J genes are TRBV6-1 and TRBJ1-1; 10 nucleotides agree with TRBD1. The CDR3 covers 14 residues. From germline, CDR1 is MNHNS and CDR2 SASEGT. V was clipped by 6 bases and J by 6 bases; unmatched bases: 7. CDR3 bases: TGTGCCAGCAGAGTTGACAGGGGGCTATCTGAAGCTTTCTTT. Residues: CASRVDRGLSEAFF.